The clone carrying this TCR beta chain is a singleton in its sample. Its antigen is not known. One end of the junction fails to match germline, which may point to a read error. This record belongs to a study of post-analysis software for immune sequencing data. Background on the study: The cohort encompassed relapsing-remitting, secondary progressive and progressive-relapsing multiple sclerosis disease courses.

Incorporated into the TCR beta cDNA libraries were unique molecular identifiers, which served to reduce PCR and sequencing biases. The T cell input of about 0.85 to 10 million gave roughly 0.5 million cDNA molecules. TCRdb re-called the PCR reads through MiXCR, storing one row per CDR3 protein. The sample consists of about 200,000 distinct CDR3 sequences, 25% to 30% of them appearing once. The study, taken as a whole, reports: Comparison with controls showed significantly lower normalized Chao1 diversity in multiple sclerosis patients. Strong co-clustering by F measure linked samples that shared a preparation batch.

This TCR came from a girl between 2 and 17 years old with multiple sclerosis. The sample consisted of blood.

CDR3 residues: CSASPGLRKSTDTQYF. CDR3 DNA sequence: TGCAGTGCTAGTCCCGGACTACGAAAAAGCACGGATACGCAGTATTTT. V gene TRBV20-1 combines with J gene TRBJ2-3; a weak D match, TRBD2 (6 bases). This CDR3 region has 16 residues. Germline V gives CDR1 DFQATT, CDR2 SNEGSKA (reference sequence).